This T cell receptor beta chain was sequenced for a study of T-cell memory formation after mild COVID-19. One entry per CDR3 protein, called by TCRdb with MiXCR from the 5' RACE reads. The data show a few hundred thousand distinct CDR3 sequences, with roughly 15% seen just once and roughly 21% held by the top ten. This clonotype was seen more than once but under ten times. The CDR3 sequence is 15 residues long. Trimming cost V 0 bases and J 7 bases, with 14 bases left between them. Germline lookup yields CDR1 SGHRS and CDR2 YFSETQ. Specimen: PBMCs or a T cell subset sorted from them (not recorded which). This TCR came from a man in his late teens or twenties who had mild COVID-19 (a few samples of this study predate the infection). Cell type and time point are not known. This chain uses TRBV5-1 with TRBJ1-5, with D possibly matching TRBD1 (5 bases). Here the CDR3 DNA reads TGCGCCAGCAGCTTGGGTGTTGCAGGGCCCCAGCCCCAGCATTTT. This sequence encodes CASSLGVAGPQPQHF.